These 19 T cell receptor beta chains originate from one sample sequenced in a study of TIL therapy for anti-PD-1-resistant metastatic lung cancer. The libraries were made with immunoSEQ v3. Sequencing was performed with immunoSEQ multiplex PCR; in TCRdb, only in-frame clones are kept and a portion is missing. Of more than 9,500 clones detected, about 54% appear once; the ten largest clones hold about 7.4%. As for time point: pre-treatment sample, taken before nivolumab and TIL therapy. Tumor tissue came from excised metastases, mostly pleural nodules or supraclavicular lymph nodes. The sample consisted of tumor tissue, taken at baseline. These receptors all stem from a person aged 25-85 years with non-small cell lung cancer.

This chain connects TRBV18 to TRBJ1-1; D call uncertain. The CDR3 sequence is 12 residues long. Germline CDR1 and CDR2: KGHSH and LQKENI. Trimming stripped 3 bases from V and 5 bases from J, with 7 bases between. The CDR3 loop reads CASSPTKTEAFF. The CDR3 nucleotides read TGTGCCAGCTCACCCACCAAGACTGAAGCTTTCTTT. Full variable domain (remainder filled in from reference TRBV18 and TRBJ1-1): NAGVMQNPRHLVRRRGQEARLRCSPMKGHSHVYWYRQLPEEGLKFMVYLQKENIIDESGMPKERFSAEFPKEGPSILRIQQVVRGDSAAYFCASSPTKTEAFFGQGTRLTVV.

This clone has just one count. The chain employs TRBV2 and TRBJ1-4; 10 positions match TRBD1. This CDR3 contains 14 residues. Trimming removed 6 bases from V and 7 bases from J; junction bases left unmatched: 5. Germline CDR1 and CDR2: SNHLY and FYNNEI. CDR3 residues: CASRSGQGGEKLFF. As DNA, the CDR3 is TGTGCCAGCAGGTCCGGACAGGGGGGTGAAAAACTGTTTTTT.

The chain employs TRBV18 and TRBJ2-2, with D perhaps TRBD2 (6 bases). V was cut by 3 bases and J by 4 bases, with 15 bases left in between. The CDR3 totals 16 residues. The germline V gene has CDR1 KGHSH and CDR2 LQKENI. CDR3 nucleotide sequence: TGTGCCAGCTCACCGATCGGGAGCGTGGGCACCGGGGAGCTGTTTTTT. Translating it yields CASSPIGSVGTGELFF.

This clone is judged medium-sized. This chain joins TRBV5-1 and TRBJ2-3; a possible D gene is TRBD2 (5 bases). The CDR3 has 16 amino acids. The germline V and J ends were trimmed by 2 bases and 2 bases, with 15 bases remaining between them. Germline CDR1 is SGHRS and CDR2 is YFSETQ. Here the CDR3 DNA reads TGCGCCAGCAGCTTCGATGCGGGTTCAGCCACAGATACGCAGTATTTT. As protein: CASSFDAGSATDTQYF.

This chain links TRBV27 with TRBJ1-6; D ambiguous. CDR1 and CDR2 from the germline V gene are MNHEY and SMNVEV (reference sequence). CDR3 length: 18 residues. The ends were cut back, 5 bases at V and 2 bases at J, with 19 bases in the middle. The CDR3 sequence: CASSPIRAGLTYNSPLHF. The CDR3 DNA follows: TGTGCCAGCAGTCCTATAAGGGCTGGGTTAACCTATAATTCACCCCTCCACTTT.

The gene calls are TRBV7-9 and TRBJ1-1; D gene unclear. V gave up 1 base and J gave up 1 base, with 4 bases separating them. This CDR3 is 13 amino acids long. Germline V gives CDR1 SEHNR, CDR2 FQNEAQ (reference sequence). This chain's CDR3 is CASSLEPNTEAFF. The CDR3 DNA reads TGTGCCAGCAGCTTAGAACCGAACACTGAAGCTTTCTTT.

The chain employs TRBV2 and TRBJ2-2; 12 positions agree with TRBD2. V was pared by 6 bases and J by 4 bases, with 6 bases of the junction left unmatched. The CDR3 length is 16 residues. CDR1 is SNHLY, CDR2 FYNNEI, per germline. The CDR3 region has the DNA TGTGCCAGCAGATCGACTAGCGGGAGTGGCACCGGGGAGCTGTTTTTT. It yields the protein CASRSTSGSGTGELFF.

The chain combines TRBV18 with TRBJ1-1; D gene unclear. The ends were cut back, 6 bases at V and 3 bases at J, with 11 bases in the middle. Germline V lookup: CDR1 KGHSH, CDR2 LQKENI. The CDR3 sequence is 13 residues long. The CDR3 bases are TGTGCCAGCTCCCAGAGCTTAGACACTGAAGCTTTCTTT. It encodes CASSQSLDTEAFF.

This clone was counted a few times. The chain couples TRBV29-1 to TRBJ2-3, with 9 nucleotides matching TRBD2. Germline assignment: CDR1 SQVTM and CDR2 ANQGSEA. The CDR3 length is 15 residues. After removal of 6 bases from V and 2 bases from J, the junction contained 9 bases not matched to a gene. For the CDR3, the DNA is TGCAGCGTCAGACCGAGCGGGGGGATCACAGATACGCAGTATTTT. It codes for CSVRPSGGITDTQYF.

The chain employs TRBV19 and TRBJ2-4, with TRBD2 as a possible D gene (6 bases). The CDR3 is 14 amino acids. Germline V gene data show CDR1 as LNHDA and CDR2 as SQIVND (reference sequence). Trimming took off 4 bases at V and 0 bases at J, with 7 bases between the two ends. The CDR3 bases are TGTGCCAGTAGTACGGGACTAGCCAAAAACATTCAGTACTTC. Residues: CASSTGLAKNIQYF.

The chain links TRBV7-2 to TRBJ2-3; maybe TRBD2 (6 bases). CDR1 is SGHTA, CDR2 FQGNSA, per germline. Trimming took 0 bases from V and 6 from J, leaving 13 bases between them. The length of the CDR3 is 15 residues. In DNA, the CDR3 is TGTGCCAGCAGCTTAGCGGGACTCAAAACGGATACGCAGTATTTT. Translating gives CASSLAGLKTDTQYF.

A remark on this clone: The same CDR3 can be traced to other DNA sequences in this sample. The chain couples TRBV4-1 to TRBJ1-2; 9 bases agree with TRBD1. J gave up 4 bases and V 0 bases, and 9 bases lay outside the gene matches. The CDR3 runs to 17 residues. Germline V gene lookup returns CDR1 MGHRA and CDR2 YSYEKL. For the CDR3, the DNA is TGCGCCAGCAGCCAAGAGGCTCCGGGACAGGGAATCTATGGCTACACCTTC. It codes for CASSQEAPGQGIYGYTF.

The J gene is TRBJ1-1, the V gene TRBV5-6; unclear D gene. V was pared by 3 bases and J by 0 bases, with 9 bases between. The germline V gene encodes CDR1 SGHDT and CDR2 YYEEEE. CDR3 length equals 14 residues. DNA of the CDR3: TGTGCCAGCAGCTCCAGGATACTGAACACTGAAGCTTTCTTT. It yields the protein CASSSRILNTEAFF.

The J gene is TRBJ2-1, the V gene TRBV11-3; no reliable D call. Trimming left V 0 bases short and J 3 bases short, with 12 bases between. Germline CDR1 SGHNT, CDR2 YENEEA. This CDR3 comprises 16 residues. The CDR3 DNA reads TGTGCCAGCAGCTTAGATAGGACGGTAAGCTACAATGAGCAGTTCTTC. This sequence encodes CASSLDRTVSYNEQFF.

This clone was recorded only once. The chain links TRBV5-8 to TRBJ2-5; 12 bases map to TRBD2. There are 15 residues in the CDR3. Germline values: CDR1 SGHTS, CDR2 YDEGEE. V was pared by 6 bases and J by 5 bases, with 8 bases of the junction left unmatched. The CDR3 bases are TGTGCCAGCACCCCTAGCGGGAGGGCGTGGGAGACCCAGTACTTC. This encodes CASTPSGRAWETQYF.

This chain uses TRBV28 with TRBJ1-2; D is unresolved. Germline V gene data show CDR1 as MDHEN and CDR2 as SYDVKM. CDR3 length equals 14 residues. V was shortened by 3 bases and J by 0 bases, with 8 bases between the two germline ends. CDR3 coding DNA: TGTGCCAGCAGTTTGGGCAGTTCTAACTATGGCTACACCTTC. Protein sequence: CASSLGSSNYGYTF.

The chain links TRBV5-1 to TRBJ2-7; unclear D gene. The CDR3 length is 12 residues. Germline loops: CDR1 SGHRS, CDR2 YFSETQ. V was trimmed by 1 base and J by 7 bases, leaving 9 bases between them. The CDR3 DNA reads TGCGCCAGCAGCTTGATTAGGACGGAGCAGTACTTC. Amino acids: CASSLIRTEQYF.

The V gene is TRBV7-8, the J gene TRBJ2-7, with 7 positions matching TRBD2. CDR1 SGHVS and CDR2 FQNEAQ come from the germline V gene. The CDR3 is 13 amino acids. J lost 3 bases, V lost 5 bases, and 4 bases had no gene match. The CDR3: CASSHGTIYEQYF. The CDR3 DNA is TGTGCCAGCAGCCATGGGACTATCTACGAGCAGTACTTC. Full variable domain (remainder filled in from reference TRBV7-8 and TRBJ2-7): GAGVSQSPRYKVAKRGQDVALRCDPISGHVSLFWYQQALGQGPEFLTYFQNEAQLDKSGLPSDRFFAERPEGSVSTLKIQRTQQEDSAVYLCASSHGTIYEQYFGPGTRLTVT.

The gene calls are TRBV6-2 or TRBV6-3 and TRBJ2-7; 9 bases map to TRBD1. Germline CDR1 MNHEY, CDR2 SVGEGT. J was trimmed by 6 bases and V by 0 bases; bases with no gene match: 12. CDR3 length equals 17 residues. The CDR3 spells CASSYSVGTGPLGEQYF. CDR3 nucleotides: TGTGCCAGCAGTTACTCGGTTGGGACAGGGCCACTGGGCGAGCAGTACTTC.